One TCR beta chain is described in this entry. Its cognate antigen is unknown. This entry comes from a study of cytomegalovirus exposure and HLA in healthy donors. General study results and limits: Some TCR beta chains (about 180 of them) were listed as cytomegalovirus-associated. Later analysis reportedly placed an Asian-associated ancestry cluster below the roughly 690-donor mean in N-insertions. Indistinguishability led to the exclusion of some V segments, TRBV6-2 and TRBV6-3 included.

Researchers ran the PCR with 60 Vbeta and 13 Jbeta primers. Produced via immunoSEQ multiplex PCR; TCRdb's table is partial and in-frame only. The profile shows approximately 79,000 clones, around 79% of them singletons. The CDR3 extends over 14 amino acids. With 11 bases removed from V and 3 bases from J, the gap between germline ends came to 19 bases. Per germline, CDR1 ENHRY and CDR2 SYGVKD. This sequence was found in a male donor in good health and CMV-seropositive. The sample taken for sequencing was PBMCs. This chain uses TRBV10-3 with TRBJ1-1, with a weak D call TRBD1 (6 bases). CDR3 sequence reads: CAALTGPVHTEAFF. The CDR3 nucleotides read TGTGCCGCCTTGACAGGCCCGGTGCACACTGAAGCTTTCTTT.